Sequencing of this TCR beta chain was carried out in a study of shared clonotypes between healthy human individuals. CDR1 is SEHNR and CDR2 is FQNEAQ in the germline V gene (reference sequence). The V gene lost 0 bases and the J gene lost 0 bases, with 11 bases spanning the gap. The CDR3 has 16 residues. The method was immunoSEQ multiplex PCR; TCRdb's version includes in-frame clones alone and lacks a portion of them. The sample holds a few million clones, roughly 93% seen once. This rearrangement joins TRBV7-9 to TRBJ1-1; D gene unclear. The sequence was obtained from a man aged 18 to 30 in good health. Some clones in this sample may be carry-over from other donors' samples. The specimen was naive CD4+ T cells from PBMCs. The sample's subset: CD45RA+ positively selected. Written as DNA, the CDR3 is TGTGCCAGCAGCTTAGCGTTGGGAAGATTGAACACTGAAGCTTTCTTT. The encoded protein is CASSLALGRLNTEAFF.